The 8 T cell receptor beta chains listed next were all sequenced from one sample in a study of blood T cell repertoires in COVID-19 (TCRdb year 2020). To prepare the library, the immunoSEQ multiplex PCR assay was applied. TCRdb took over this immuneACCESS table, retaining in-frame rearrangements with V and J assigned. Such tables are incomplete; in checked studies, under half of the missing clones stem from an unresolved V gene, and the remainder is unexplained. Recorded for this sample are about 120,000 clones; 79% of them occurred a single time. The leading ten clones occupy 3.5% to 4.5% of the sample. Material for sequencing was peripheral blood. These receptor sequences come from an elderly woman with acute or convalescent COVID-19.

The table lists this clone with a few counts. The V and J genes are TRBV27 and TRBJ2-2; D uncertain. CDR3 length: 13 residues. The germline V gene encodes CDR1 MNHEY and CDR2 SMNVEV (reference sequence). With 4 bases removed from V and 5 bases from J, the gap between germline ends came to 8 bases. As DNA, the CDR3 is TGTGCCAGCAGTTCGTTTGTAACCGGGGAGCTGTTTTTT. This sequence encodes CASSSFVTGELFF.

The rearrangement uses TRBV30 and TRBJ2-1; 7 bases are a match to TRBD2. Germline V CDR1 and CDR2: GTSNPN, SVGIG (reference sequence). Germline trimming cut 0 bases from V and 2 bases from J; bases unmatched to any gene: 4. This CDR3 spans 15 amino acids. As DNA, the CDR3 is TGTGCCTGGAGTGTAGGGAGGGCCCCCTACAATGAGCAGTTCTTC. Translated, it gives CAWSVGRAPYNEQFF.

This clone appeared a single time. The genes are TRBV9 and TRBJ2-1; 9 bases line up with TRBD1. This CDR3 has 15 amino acids. The V segment lost 3 bases and the J segment 9 bases; nucleotides outside the gene matches: 10. The V gene's germline CDR1 is SGDLS and CDR2 YYNGEE. The CDR3 sequence is CASSASGQGVSEQFF. CDR3 DNA sequence: TGTGCCAGCAGCGCCTCGGGACAGGGTGTGAGTGAGCAGTTCTTC.

V usage is TRBV7-3 and J usage is TRBJ2-7, with 11 bases fitting TRBD1. V gave up 5 bases and J gave up 3 bases; unmatched junction bases: 6. The germline V gene has CDR1 SGHTA and CDR2 FQGTGA. CDR3 length: 15 amino acids. In DNA, the CDR3 is TGTGCCAGCAGCCGGACAGGGGGCTCTGGCTACGAGCAGTACTTC. It translates to CASSRTGGSGYEQYF.

The sample holds one count of this clone. CDR3 region: CASSSGQGVADEQYF. The CDR3 coding sequence is TGTGCCAGCAGCTCGGGACAGGGGGTCGCCGACGAGCAGTACTTC. The chain carries TRBV7-7 and TRBJ2-7; 11 nucleotides align to TRBD1. Germline V gene lookup returns CDR1 SSHAT and CDR2 FNYEAQ (reference sequence). The CDR3 runs 15 residues. The J segment lost 5 bases and the V segment lost 4 bases, leaving 7 bases of the junction unmatched.

The genes are TRBV14 and TRBJ1-5; D is undetermined. V lost 8 bases and J lost 5, with 16 bases in between. The CDR3 length is 14 residues. Germline V gene sequence: CDR1 SGHDN, CDR2 FVKESK. The chain's CDR3 is CASRGYQKDQPQHF. CDR3 sequence (DNA): TGTGCCAGCCGCGGGTACCAAAAGGATCAGCCCCAGCATTTT. The whole variable domain, filled in from reference TRBV14 and TRBJ1-5, reads EAGVTQFPSHSVIEKGQTVTLRCDPISGHDNLYWYRRVMGKEIKFLLHFVKESKQDESGMPNNRFLAERTGGTYSTLKVQPAELEDSGVYFCASRGYQKDQPQHFGDGTRLSIL.

The chain combines TRBV12-3 or TRBV12-4 with TRBJ1-1, with D perhaps TRBD1 (5 bases). V lost 6 bases and J lost 3, with 11 bases in between. This CDR3 has 13 amino acids. The CDR3: CASRGGLYTEAFF. DNA for the CDR3: TGTGCCAGCAGGGGGGGACTTTACACTGAAGCTTTCTTT.

The chain employs TRBV5-1 and TRBJ1-1; unclear D gene. V was cut by 3 bases and J by 4 bases, with 13 bases left in between. CDR1 and CDR2 from the germline V gene are SGHRS and YFSETQ. CDR3 size: 14 residues. The CDR3 sequence: CASSSPSGPTEAFF. The CDR3 DNA follows: TGCGCCAGCAGCTCCCCGAGTGGGCCCACTGAAGCTTTCTTT.